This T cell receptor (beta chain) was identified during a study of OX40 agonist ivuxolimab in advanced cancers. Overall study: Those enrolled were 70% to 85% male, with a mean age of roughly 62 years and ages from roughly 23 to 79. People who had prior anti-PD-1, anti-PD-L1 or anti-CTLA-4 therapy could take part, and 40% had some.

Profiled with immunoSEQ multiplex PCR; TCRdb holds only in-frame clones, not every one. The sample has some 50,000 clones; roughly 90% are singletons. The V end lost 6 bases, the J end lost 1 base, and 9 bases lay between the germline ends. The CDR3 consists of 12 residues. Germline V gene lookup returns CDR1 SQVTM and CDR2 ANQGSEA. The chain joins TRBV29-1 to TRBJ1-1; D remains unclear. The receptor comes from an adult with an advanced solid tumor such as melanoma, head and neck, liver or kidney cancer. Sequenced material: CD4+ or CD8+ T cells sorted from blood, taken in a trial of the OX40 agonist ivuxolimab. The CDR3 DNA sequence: TGCAGCGTAGGACGGGAGAACACTGAAGCTTTCTTT. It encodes CSVGRENTEAFF.